The following is a T cell receptor (beta chain) sequence with its context. Its antigen is not yet known. The sample holds no much larger clone one base away, and base qualities are not on file. The entire amount of isolated RNA was reverse transcribed using the High Capacity cDNA Reverse Transcription Kit, so the sequenced TCRB transcripts were expressed ones. Deep immunoSEQ sequencing was applied to naive, central memory and regulatory T cell samples, giving an average of roughly 3.5 million total reads per sample. After sorted cells were lysed in RLT buffer, RNA was extracted with DNase-treated RNeasy Micro or Mini kits, with the choice depending on cell number. To prevent cross-contamination, every cell subset was processed on its own, while patient and healthy donor samples were processed together. TCRB sequences were amplified from cDNA with the immunoSEQ multiplex PCR, producing 87-bp fragments spanning the CDR3 region. Amplicons were sequenced on the Illumina HiSeq platform. In the paper's pipeline: PCR bias was computationally corrected using synthetic template baselines, reads within Hamming distance 2 were collapsed, and singletons that could not be merged were discarded. Reads were aligned against IMGT to assign V, D and J genes, CDR3 length and insertions or deletions at six rearrangement sites. Within each subset, clonotype counts were normalized to the number of sorted cells before true diversity and Gini coefficients were calculated with the tcR R package. Repertoire sharing was quantified using the overlap coefficient calculated on TCRB nucleotide sequences. Out-of-frame TCRB sequences from naive cells were analyzed to stand in for the pre-selection repertoire. Not all clones reach the TCRdb copy of this immuneACCESS table, which keeps in-frame sequences only. Checked studies attribute under half of the gap to unresolved V genes and leave the rest unexplained. V, J and clone size derive from that table, while D and trimming were established from the DNA sequence. Across this sample there are about 270,000 clones, with 13% to 15% seen only once. About 0.024% of the sample rests with the top ten.

V is cut back by 2 bases and J by 7 bases, with 10 bases in the junction unmatched. There are 16 amino acids in the CDR3, from cysteine to phenylalanine inclusive. The DNA shown is the 48-base CDR3, in frame from base 1. CDR1 MNHNS and CDR2 SASEGT were looked up in the germline V gene. The data were taken from a study of beta chain features in type 1 diabetes (dated by TCRdb to between 2018 and 2020). Regarding the research as a whole: Mean age, gender distribution, total cell number and subset yield did not differ between patients and healthy donors. A total of 85 million to 110 million sorted cells were examined across all samples, and RNA yield correlated strongly with the number of cells per subset. The study compared TCRB repertoires of sorted circulating CD4+ T cell subsets between recently diagnosed type 1 diabetes patients and matched healthy donors. Naive and central memory subsets were obtained from all 30 or so donors, but regulatory and stem cell-like memory subsets were isolated from only 8 patients and roughly eight healthy donors.

What the research found in general, with its limitations: Type 1 diabetes patients showed a moderate but significant shortening of TCRB CDR3 length in all four CD4+ subsets. Naive, central memory and regulatory TCRB repertoires appeared to be more similar among patients than among healthy donors. Shorter templates might have been favored by PCR, but patient and control samples were amplified and corrected together, so both groups would have been affected equally by any skew. At VDJ recombination sites, patients with type 1 diabetes made fewer insertions and deleted more nucleotides, a pattern implying thymic rearrangement abnormalities. Because the HLA sub-analyses included only small numbers of individuals, any influence of HLA type on TCRB rearrangement was left unresolved. Because cDNA was sequenced instead of genomic DNA, highly expressing activated cells could be over-represented, though the groups showed no difference in activation or CD3 levels.

A single peripheral blood draw of around 0.11 L on average was collected from each donor into heparinised tubes. Naive, central memory, regulatory and stem cell-like memory CD4+ T cells were sorted on a BD FACSAria II using a panel including CD45RO, CCR7, CD25, CD127, CD95 and CD27. Purity was above 95% for every sorted population. PBMCs were isolated immediately by Lymphoprep density gradient centrifugation and stained directly without culture. Samples were stained and sorted in pairs, with one healthy donor and one patient per experiment, so that batch effects were minimized. The chain joins TRBV6-1 to TRBJ2-2, with 7 junctional bases fitting TRBD1. The TCR comes from a woman aged 40 to 55 in good health. The sequencing input was naive CD4+ T cells from blood. Sample cell subset or site, as interpreted from the label and publication: true naive CD4+ T cells. The CDR3 reads as follows: CASSEFGQASGGELFF. In nucleotide form, the sequence is TGTGCCAGCAGTGAATTTGGACAGGCTTCCGGCGGGGAGCTGTTTTTT.